This TCR beta chain was sequenced in a study of T cells in Graves' hyperthyroidism and ophthalmopathy. TCR beta CDR3 sequences were amplified from RNA transcripts. The study used the HTBI primer set for a first-round RT-PCR of the TCR CDR3. TCRdb passed the multiplex PCR reads through MiXCR, listing each CDR3 protein once. This table holds about 520,000 distinct CDR3 sequences, approximately 25% found once. There are a few counts of this clonotype. The antigen is unknown. Study conclusions and caveats: Ophthalmopathy was predicted by the model a median of approximately 6.6 months ahead of onset.

The authors obtained PBMCs from around 10 ml of fresh peripheral blood. In germline, CDR1 is LGHNA, CDR2 YSLEER. The V gene lost 0 bases and the J gene lost 6 bases, with 12 bases spanning the gap. This CDR3 spans 14 amino acids. The sample was blood. The clonotype comes from a woman under 40 with Graves' ophthalmopathy. The rearrangement joins TRBV4-3 to TRBJ2-7; D assignment may be TRBD1 or TRBD2 (5 bases each). CDR3 in DNA: TGCGCCAGCAGCCAAGATTGGAAGGGACGCGAGCAGTACTTC. It yields the protein CASSQDWKGREQYF.